This TCR beta chain was sequenced for a study of T-cell memory formation after mild COVID-19. Study-wide results and caveats: That cross-reactive memory joined was suggested by some responding clones appearing in pre-infection memory. Of the contracting clones, CD4+ ones lay mainly in CM and EM, and CD8+ ones in EMRA. Contracting clones from day 15 to 85 showed balanced CD4/CD8; later expanders favored CD4+.

Barcoded TCR alpha and TCR beta cDNA libraries with UMIs came from 5'RACE using constant-segment primers. TCRdb re-derived calls from the 5' RACE reads in MiXCR, one entry per CDR3 protein. Here the sample spans 140,000 or so distinct CDR3 sequences, around 15% being singletons. As regards this clonotype: Its target is unknown.

The sequenced material came from PBMCs or a T cell subset sorted from them (not recorded which). The sequence was obtained from an adult woman who had mild COVID-19 (a few samples of this study predate the infection). Cell type and time point are not known.

This CDR3 reads CAWGAGGFHYEQYF. CDR3 nucleotide sequence: TGTGCCTGGGGGGCCGGCGGATTTCACTACGAGCAGTACTTC. V and J are TRBV30 and TRBJ2-7; maybe TRBD1 (5 bases). CDR3 length equals 14 residues. The germline V gene encodes CDR1 GTSNPN and CDR2 SVGIG (reference sequence). Trimming cost V 5 bases and J 3 bases, with 17 bases left between them.